This T cell receptor beta chain was found in a study of T cell repertoires in cytomegalovirus infection (dated 2019 in TCRdb). A note on the overall study: Because public TCR beta signatures pointed to carriage of CMV infection together with the matching HLA type, the HLA type of each donor mattered for the analysis.

General conclusions and limits of the study: The ex vivo response was dominated by HLA-C-restricted CMV-specific TCR beta clonotypes, which also provided the single most frequent clonotype in two of eight donors. In both this cohort and an independent 352-donor cohort, the cumulative frequency of public TCR beta family members distinguished carriers of CMV infection plus the relevant HLA type.

The sequencing machine was an Illumina HiSeq 1500. TCRdb cleaned the public reads at Q25 with fastp, built clones with MiXCR and kept in-frame beta chains. Every CDR3 protein is listed once, alongside the most common genes and DNA of its rows. The sample contains approximately 250,000 distinct CDR3 sequences, about 20% of them found a single time. The ten largest clones take up around a sixth of the sample. As regards this clonotype: This receptor's antigen is unknown. Base qualities were left out, and no much larger clone turns up one base away.

Spanning cysteine to phenylalanine, the CDR3 consists of 14 amino acids. CDR3 DNA only is kept here, 42 bases in frame from base 1. The V and J ends are trimmed by 2 bases and 5 bases, leaving 11 bases between them. The germline V gene supplies CDR1 SGHDT and CDR2 YYEEEE. This chain joins TRBV5-6 to TRBJ1-5, and TRBD1 may be the D gene, going by 6 matching bases. This receptor was taken from a human donor in good health (CMV status not recorded). Some clones in this sample may be carry-over from other donors' samples. Sequenced material: CD8+ T cells from PBMCs. For the CDR3, the sequence is CASSLQGRDQPQHF. The bases are TGTGCCAGCAGCTTACAGGGAAGGGATCAGCCCCAGCATTTT.